The 27 T cell receptor beta chains below come from one sample, sequenced in a study of OX40 agonist ivuxolimab in advanced cancers. The repertoire was sequenced with immunoSEQ multiplex PCR; TCRdb's copy has only in-frame clones and lacks some. The sample consists of around 68,000 clones, around 90% of them appearing once. The specimen comprised CD4+ or CD8+ T cells sorted from blood, sampled in a trial of the OX40 agonist ivuxolimab. These receptors were obtained from an adult with an advanced solid tumor such as melanoma, head and neck, liver or kidney cancer.

The CDR3 loop reads CASSPPGQGSLGGQYF. The CDR3 bases are TGTGCCAGCTCACCACCCGGACAGGGTTCCCTCGGCGGGCAGTACTTC. The V and J genes are TRBV18 and TRBJ2-7; 8 nucleotides align to TRBD1. There are 16 residues in the CDR3. Germline CDR1 and CDR2: KGHSH and LQKENI. Trimming removed 0 bases from V and 9 bases from J; junction bases left unmatched: 13.

The rearrangement uses TRBV19 and TRBJ1-5; the match to TRBD1 covers 7 bases. The CDR3 covers 13 residues. J was trimmed by 0 bases and V by 8 bases; bases with no gene match: 1. Germline CDR1 LNHDA, CDR2 SQIVND (reference sequence). The chain's CDR3 is CASRQGSNQPQHF. The CDR3 DNA reads as TGTGCCAGTCGACAGGGTAGCAATCAGCCCCAGCATTTT.

V is TRBV19 and J is TRBJ1-1; tentatively, D is TRBD1 (6 bases). This CDR3 comprises 15 residues. Trimming took off 10 bases at V and 1 base at J, with 19 bases between the two ends. Germline CDR1 LNHDA, CDR2 SQIVND (reference sequence). CDR3 coding DNA: TGTGCCACCCGGCGGGACACAGCGCCGAACACTGAAGCTTTCTTT. Translated: CATRRDTAPNTEAFF.

This rearrangement joins TRBV25-1 to TRBJ2-7; tentatively, D is TRBD1 (5 bases). This CDR3 spans 14 amino acids. Germline CDR1 is MGHDK and CDR2 is SYGVNS. Trimming removed 7 bases from V and 2 bases from J, with 15 bases in between. The CDR3, as DNA: TGTGCCAGCACTAGGGCAGGGTCGGCCTACGAGCAGTACTTC. It is translated as CASTRAGSAYEQYF.

The chain links TRBV4-2 to TRBJ2-3; D possibly matches TRBD1 or TRBD2 (6 bases each). Germline lookup yields CDR1 LGHNA and CDR2 YNFKEQ. The CDR3 has 14 residues. V lost 6 bases, J lost 1 base, and 11 bases lay in between. The CDR3 sequence: CASRGGDGTDTQYF. In DNA form, the CDR3 reads TGTGCCAGCAGGGGGGGCGACGGCACAGATACGCAGTATTTT.

The J gene is TRBJ2-2, the V gene TRBV5-4; TRBD1 aligns across 7 bases. The CDR3 runs 15 residues. J was trimmed by 3 bases and V by 3 bases; bases with no gene match: 5. CDR1 and CDR2 from the germline V gene are SGHNT and YYREEE (reference sequence). CDR3 in DNA: TGTGCCAGCAGCTACAGGGGTGGGGACACCGGGGAGCTGTTTTTT. Residues: CASSYRGGDTGELFF. Variable domain in full (rest from reference TRBV5-4 and TRBJ2-2): ETGVTQSPTHLIKTRGQQVTLRCSSQSGHNTVSWYQQALGQGPQFIFQYYREEENGRGNFPPRFSGLQFPNYSSELNVNALELDDSALYLCASSYRGGDTGELFFGEGSRLTVL.

The chain has TRBV5-4 and TRBJ1-2; D is possibly TRBD1 (5 bases). The V gene lost 0 bases and the J gene lost 6 bases, with 12 bases spanning the gap. The CDR3 has 14 amino acids. Germline CDR1 reads SGHNT; CDR2 reads YYREEE (reference sequence). CDR3: CASSLGVAGNGYTF. CDR3 sequence (DNA): TGTGCCAGCAGCTTGGGGGTAGCAGGGAATGGCTACACCTTC. The variable domain in full, completed from reference TRBV5-4 and TRBJ1-2, reads ETGVTQSPTHLIKTRGQQVTLRCSSQSGHNTVSWYQQALGQGPQFIFQYYREEENGRGNFPPRFSGLQFPNYSSELNVNALELDDSALYLCASSLGVAGNGYTFGSGTRLTVV.

V usage is TRBV6-6 and J usage is TRBJ1-2; unclear D gene. The CDR3 totals 13 residues. Germline lookup yields CDR1 MNHNY and CDR2 SVGAGI (reference sequence). V was shortened by 1 base and J by 6 bases, with 9 bases between the two germline ends. CDR3 bases: TGTGCCAGCAGTTACTTCCTCCCTGATGGCTACACCTTC. Encoded protein: CASSYFLPDGYTF.

The gene calls are TRBV5-8 and TRBJ1-3; a weak D match, TRBD1 (6 bases). Germline V lookup: CDR1 SGHTS, CDR2 YDEGEE. The CDR3 sequence is 16 residues long. Trimming cost V 0 bases and J 4 bases, with 14 bases left between them. The CDR3 DNA follows: TGTGCCAGCAGCTTGGTGGGGGGCGCGTCAGGAAACACCATATATTTT. This encodes CASSLVGGASGNTIYF.

The V gene is TRBV19, the J gene TRBJ2-5; D may be TRBD2 (6 bases). Trimming took 8 bases from V and 5 from J, leaving 12 bases between them. Germline V lookup: CDR1 LNHDA, CDR2 SQIVND (reference sequence). CDR3 size: 12 residues. CDR3 loop: CASGGAGETQYF. The CDR3 DNA reads TGTGCCAGTGGCGGGGCGGGGGAGACCCAGTACTTC.

The CDR3 region is CASSLGASGGPSPYEQYF. CDR3 nucleotides: TGTGCCAGCAGCTTAGGGGCTAGCGGGGGGCCGAGCCCCTACGAGCAGTACTTC. This chain connects TRBV7-6 to TRBJ2-7, with 11 bases lining up with TRBD2. The CDR3 has 18 amino acids. The junction had 10 bases not matched to a gene; V was cut back by 1 base and J by 2 bases. Germline CDR1 is SGHVS and CDR2 is FNYEAQ.

CDR3 in DNA: TGTGCCAGCAGCTTAGGGGGACATGGGGAAAGGGAGACCCAGTACTTC. Protein sequence: CASSLGGHGERETQYF. The chain is built from TRBV11-3 and TRBJ2-5; weak D call: TRBD1 (6 bases). CDR1 is SGHNT, CDR2 YENEEA, per germline. The V end lost 1 base, the J end lost 5 bases, and 17 bases lay between the germline ends. The CDR3 has 16 amino acids.

In its sample, this clone was seen once. This chain links TRBV19 with TRBJ2-1; D uncertain. This CDR3 has 12 residues. V was pared by 6 bases and J by 8 bases, with 11 bases between. Germline lookup yields CDR1 LNHDA and CDR2 SQIVND (reference sequence). CDR3 in DNA: TGTGCCAGTAGCCGCCGGACGGATGAGCAGTTCTTC. Its translation: CASSRRTDEQFF.

The V call is TRBV5-6, the J call TRBJ2-7; a possible D gene is TRBD1 (6 bases). The V end was cut by 4 bases, the J end by 7 bases, with 18 bases between. This CDR3 region has 14 residues. The germline CDR1 and CDR2 sequences are SGHDT and YYEEEE. CDR3 in DNA: TGTGCCAGCAGCCAGCAGACAGGCAGCAGGGAGCAGTACTTC. It translates to CASSQQTGSREQYF.

The J gene is TRBJ2-7, the V gene TRBV27; the D is unclear. In germline, CDR1 is MNHEY, CDR2 SMNVEV (reference sequence). Trimming removed 4 bases from V and 0 bases from J, with 4 bases in between. The CDR3 is 12 amino acids. CDR3 sequence: CASSSPSYEQYF. DNA for the CDR3: TGTGCCAGCAGTTCCCCCTCCTACGAGCAGTACTTC.

The chain uses TRBV19 and TRBJ2-1; 10 bases are shared with TRBD2. The germline CDR1 and CDR2 sequences are LNHDA and SQIVND (reference sequence). Trimming cost V 3 bases and J 12 bases; bases outside gene matches: 8. This CDR3 has 14 residues. In DNA form, the CDR3 reads TGTGCCAGTAGTATTGGTCTAGCGGGAGCTTGGCAGTTCTTC. Translated, it gives CASSIGLAGAWQFF.

A few counts support this clone. J is TRBJ2-5 and V is TRBV15; TRBD2 matches at 7 bases. This CDR3 comprises 19 residues. J was trimmed by 2 bases and V by 0 bases; bases with no gene match: 15. Germline CDR1 reads LNHNV; CDR2 reads YYDKDF (reference sequence). This chain's CDR3 is CATSRDSLAVLGGQETQYF. The CDR3 region has the DNA TGTGCCACCAGCAGAGATAGTCTAGCGGTTTTGGGGGGACAAGAGACCCAGTACTTC.

The genes are TRBV27 and TRBJ1-1, with no clear D. The CDR3 loop spans 15 amino acids. CDR1 MNHEY and CDR2 SMNVEV come from the germline V gene (reference sequence). Trimming took off 5 bases at V and 1 base at J, with 14 bases between the two ends. This CDR3 is CASSSIGASNTEAFF. In DNA form, the CDR3 reads TGTGCCAGCAGTAGCATCGGTGCCTCGAACACTGAAGCTTTCTTT.

The V and J genes are TRBV5-4 and TRBJ1-2; D unresolved. Per the germline V gene, CDR1 is SGHNT and CDR2 is YYREEE (reference sequence). This CDR3 has 15 residues. Trimming removed 0 bases at V and 6 bases at J, with 15 bases between. The CDR3 protein is CASSLERGRGNGYTF. The CDR3 region has the DNA TGTGCCAGCAGCTTGGAACGAGGACGAGGGAATGGCTACACCTTC. The whole variable domain, filled in from reference TRBV5-4 and TRBJ1-2, reads ETGVTQSPTHLIKTRGQQVTLRCSSQSGHNTVSWYQQALGQGPQFIFQYYREEENGRGNFPPRFSGLQFPNYSSELNVNALELDDSALYLCASSLERGRGNGYTFGSGTRLTVV.

The chain uses TRBV21-1 and TRBJ2-3; no check of the table's D call, TRBD2, against the DNA was made. TRBV21-1 constitutes a pseudogene. The CDR3 runs 17 residues. The CDR3 spells CASSILISGTCTDTQYF. CDR3 sequence (DNA): TGTGCCAGCAGCATTCTGATTAGCGGGACTTGCACAGATACGCAGTATTTT.

The chain employs TRBV10-3 and TRBJ2-3; D possibly corresponds to TRBD1 (5 bases). CDR1 is ENHRY, CDR2 SYGVKD, per germline. The V gene lost 2 bases and the J gene lost 6 bases, with 15 bases spanning the gap. CDR3 length equals 15 residues. The CDR3 spells CAISEISGSSDTQYF. In nucleotides, the CDR3 is TGTGCCATCAGTGAGATATCAGGGTCGTCGGATACGCAGTATTTT.

The table lists this clone with a count of one. The chain employs TRBV2 and TRBJ2-7, with 9 bases aligning to TRBD1. Trimming took 6 bases from V and 1 from J; bases not matched to a gene: 4. CDR1 is SNHLY, CDR2 FYNNEI, per germline. The CDR3 runs to 14 residues. The CDR3 protein is CASRPGTGSYEQYF. DNA of the CDR3: TGTGCCAGCAGACCCGGGACAGGGTCCTACGAGCAGTACTTC.

The rearrangement links TRBV5-1 to TRBJ2-7; 10 positions agree with TRBD2. The ends lost 7 bases at V and 0 bases at J; junction bases unmatched: 10. Germline CDR1 and CDR2: SGHRS and YFSETQ. The length of the CDR3 is 16 residues. The DNA for the CDR3 is TGCGCCAGCGGGGGGGCTAGCGGGAGAAGCTCCTACGAGCAGTACTTC. As protein: CASGGASGRSSYEQYF.

The chain employs TRBV23-1 and TRBJ2-7; D assignment may be TRBD1 or TRBD2 (5 bases each). TRBV23-1 counts as an open reading frame of uncertain function. The CDR3 spans 17 residues. Between the trimmed V and J ends, which lost 3 bases and 1 base, there was a span of 19 bases. The CDR3 coding sequence is TGCGCCAGCAGTCACCTTCCGCCGGGACCGCGATCCTACGAGCAGTACTTC. This gives the protein CASSHLPPGPRSYEQYF.

The chain recombines TRBV5-1 with TRBJ2-5; D gene ambiguous. Trimming cost V 0 bases and J 1 base, with 10 bases left between them. Germline V gene lookup returns CDR1 SGHRS and CDR2 YFSETQ. The CDR3 sequence is 15 residues long. In DNA form, the CDR3 reads TGCGCCAGCAGCTTGGCCAACCCTTTCCAAGAGACCCAGTACTTC. The encoded protein is CASSLANPFQETQYF.

The V and J genes are TRBV7-2 and TRBJ2-5; D uncertain. The CDR3 has 11 amino acids. V gave up 4 bases and J gave up 3 bases, with 3 bases separating them. CDR1 and CDR2 (germline): SGHTA, FQGNSA. The chain's CDR3 is CASSSEETQYF. Here the CDR3 DNA reads TGTGCCAGCAGCTCGGAAGAGACCCAGTACTTC.

The chain has TRBV30 and TRBJ2-7, with D perhaps matching TRBD1 (7 bases). Germline CDR1 GTSNPN, CDR2 SVGIG (reference sequence). V shed 4 bases and J shed 1 base, with 14 bases lying between them. CDR3 length equals 14 residues. CDR3 region: CAWNRGTASYEQYF. CDR3 nucleotides: TGTGCCTGGAATCGGGGGACAGCATCCTACGAGCAGTACTTC.